Given below is one T cell receptor beta chain in context. Its antigen specificity is not known. One base away there is no much larger clone; base qualities are not given. The germline V gene encodes CDR1 SGHDT and CDR2 YYEEEE. V trim: 4 bases; J trim: 6 bases; unmatched bases: 10. The CDR3 measures 15 amino acids from cysteine to phenylalanine. This entry keeps only the CDR3 DNA: 45 bases, framed from base 1. Library method: PCR. Reads for this sample came from an Illumina HiSeq 2500. To reduce PCR and sequencing biases, unique molecular identifiers were incorporated into the TCR beta cDNA libraries. Every 1 to 10 million input T cells yielded some 500,000 cDNA molecules, meaning each molecule approximated one T cell. The patient libraries were prepared and sequenced using the same protocol as the earlier healthy control dataset. Within a given batch, samples were prepared together, multiplexed and sequenced on the same HiSeq lane. The source study handled its data this way. Raw barcoded reads were processed with MIGEC, discarding single-read molecular identifier groups before consensus assembly and CDR3 extraction. Clonotype tables were post-analysed with VDJtools, and diversity was normalized by down-sampling all datasets to the smallest sample size. Repertoire overlap clustering matched CDR3 amino acid but not nucleotide sequences to correct batch-related cross-sample contamination. Starting from the raw public reads, TCRdb applied fastp trimming at Q25, assembled clones with MiXCR and retained in-frame beta chains. Each entry is one CDR3 protein sequence, shown with its most common DNA and genes. It is TCRdb's table, rather than the study itself, that gives the V and J calls and clone size. In this sample the table shows 600,000 to 700,000 distinct CDR3 sequences, 55% to 70% of which occur a single time. Clones ranked in the top ten supply 11% of the sample.

To demonstrate the VDJtools post-analysis software, TCR beta repertoires were profiled from the peripheral blood of 10 to 15 young patients with multiple sclerosis. The multiple sclerosis patients were children and adolescents between roughly 6 and 16 years of age. This specimen belongs to a study of post-analysis software for immune sequencing data (dated by TCRdb to 2015 to 2017). Regarding the research as a whole: The recorded disease courses included relapsing-remitting, secondary progressive and progressive-relapsing multiple sclerosis, and some patients had no subtype annotation. The patient repertoires were set against about 12 previously published healthy control repertoires from donors whose ages ranged from about 6 to 25 years. A subset of samples was prepared in parallel using single-end sample barcoding, then pooled and co-amplified after Illumina adapter ligation. Study-wide conclusions, independent of this receptor: The multiple sclerosis patient group was slightly younger than the control group. Significantly higher frequencies in patients than in controls were found for five TRBV segments, including TRBV5-6, TRBV5-1 and TRBV20-1. When samples were clustered directly using the F measure, samples prepared in the same batch co-clustered strongly, which prompted a batch-effect correction. Significantly lower normalized Chao1 diversity was found in multiple sclerosis patients than in controls, suggesting substantial peripheral T-cell clonal expansion.

This sequence uses TRBV5-6 and TRBJ2-7; the junction holds 10 bases that match TRBD2. What was sequenced was blood. This clonotype originated in a girl aged 2-10 years with multiple sclerosis. At the DNA level, the sequence is TGTGCCAGCAGCCTGGGAGCGGGAGGGCCAAGCGAGCAGTACTTC. This is translated as CASSLGAGGPSEQYF.